The entry below gives a single T cell receptor beta chain sequence along with its context. Its target is not known. CD4+ cell separation produced CD45RA+ naive and CD45RA-negative memory subsets. Assay execution proceeded at the deep level. Repertoires were generated with immunoSEQ multiplex PCR, while TCRdb's copy carries only in-frame clones and drops some. The sample has roughly 2 million clones; roughly 94% are singletons. The sample belongs to a study of shared clonotypes between healthy human individuals. Overall study context: Plates per donor: three CD4 naive, three CD4 memory, two CD8 naive, one CD8 memory.

Study results and limitations: The study generally estimated greater richness for naive than memory subsets.

This receptor was taken from a man younger than 30 in good health. Sequenced sample: naive CD4+ T cells sorted from blood. The subset was: CD45RA+ positively selected.

For the CDR3, the DNA is TGTGCCAGCAGCCGGACAGGGGACAATGAGCAGTTCTTC. It codes for CASSRTGDNEQFF. The chain links TRBV5-6 to TRBJ2-1; 9 nucleotides agree with TRBD1. Germline loops: CDR1 SGHDT, CDR2 YYEEEE. Trimming took 4 bases from V and 5 from J; bases not matched to a gene: 1. The CDR3 runs 13 residues.